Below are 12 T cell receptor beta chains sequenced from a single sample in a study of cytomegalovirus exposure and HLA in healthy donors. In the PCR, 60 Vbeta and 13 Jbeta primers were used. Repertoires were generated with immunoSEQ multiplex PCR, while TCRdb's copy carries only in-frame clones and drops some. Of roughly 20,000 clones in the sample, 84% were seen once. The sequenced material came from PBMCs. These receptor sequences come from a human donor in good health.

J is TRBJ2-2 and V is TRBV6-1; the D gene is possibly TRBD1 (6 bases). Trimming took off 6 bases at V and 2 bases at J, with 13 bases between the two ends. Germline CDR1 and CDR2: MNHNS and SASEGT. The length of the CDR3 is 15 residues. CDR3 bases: TGTGCCAGCAGACCTTTAGGGGGAAACACCGGGGAGCTGTTTTTT. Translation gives CASRPLGGNTGELFF.

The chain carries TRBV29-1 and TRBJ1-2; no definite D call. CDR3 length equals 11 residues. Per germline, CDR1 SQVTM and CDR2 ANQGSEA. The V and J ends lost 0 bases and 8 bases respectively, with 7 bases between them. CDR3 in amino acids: CSVEDHTGYTF. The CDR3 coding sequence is TGCAGCGTTGAAGATCACACCGGCTACACCTTC. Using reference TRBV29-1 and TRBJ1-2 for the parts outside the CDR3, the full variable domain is SAVISQKPSRDICQRGTSLTIQCQVDSQVTMMFWYRQQPGQSLTLIATANQGSEATYESGFVIDKFPISRPNLTFSTLTVSNMSPEDSSIYLCSVEDHTGYTFGSGTRLTVV.

CDR3 DNA sequence: TGTGCCAGTAGTATCAGGGGGCGCAATCAGCCCCAGCATTTT. It codes for CASSIRGRNQPQHF. The chain combines TRBV19 with TRBJ1-5; 8 bases fit TRBD1. After removal of 3 bases from V and 2 bases from J, the junction contained 0 bases not matched to a gene. Germline V lookup: CDR1 LNHDA, CDR2 SQIVND (reference sequence). The length of the CDR3 is 14 residues.

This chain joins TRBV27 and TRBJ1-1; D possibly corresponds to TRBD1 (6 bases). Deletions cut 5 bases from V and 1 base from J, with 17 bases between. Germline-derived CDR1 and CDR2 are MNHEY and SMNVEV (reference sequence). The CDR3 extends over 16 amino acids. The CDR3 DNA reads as TGTGCCAGCAGTCTGGGGGGGGGCTTGCGGAACACTGAAGCTTTCTTT. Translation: CASSLGGGLRNTEAFF.

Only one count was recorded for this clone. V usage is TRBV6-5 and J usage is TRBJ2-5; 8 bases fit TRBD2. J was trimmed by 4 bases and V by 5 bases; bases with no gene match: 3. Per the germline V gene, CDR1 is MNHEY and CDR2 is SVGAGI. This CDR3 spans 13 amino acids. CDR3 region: CASSLGGVETQYF. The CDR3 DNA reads TGTGCCAGCAGTCTCGGGGGGGTAGAGACCCAGTACTTC.

The CDR3 loop is CASSQTGTLSYNEQFF. CDR3 DNA: TGTGCCAGCAGTCAGACCGGGACTCTCTCCTACAATGAGCAGTTCTTC. The rearrangement links TRBV7-3 to TRBJ2-1, with TRBD2 as a possible D gene (6 bases). V lost 6 bases, J lost 0 bases, and 15 bases lay in between. The CDR3 spans 16 residues. The germline CDR1 and CDR2 sequences are SGHTA and FQGTGA.

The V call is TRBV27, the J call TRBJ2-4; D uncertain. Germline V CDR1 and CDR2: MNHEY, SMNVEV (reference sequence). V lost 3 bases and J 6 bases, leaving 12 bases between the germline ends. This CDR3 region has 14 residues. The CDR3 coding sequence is TGTGCCAGCAGTTTCGGTGCCCCTGGAAACATTCAGTACTTC. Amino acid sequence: CASSFGAPGNIQYF.

The CDR3 nucleotides read TGTGCCAGCAGCTTAGATAGACAGAACGAGCAGTACTTC. Its protein product is CASSLDRQNEQYF. The chain is built from TRBV11-3 and TRBJ2-7; D possibly corresponds to TRBD1 (5 bases). The germline CDR1 and CDR2 sequences are SGHNT and YENEEA. V shed 0 bases and J shed 5 bases, with 8 bases lying between them. The CDR3 has 13 residues.

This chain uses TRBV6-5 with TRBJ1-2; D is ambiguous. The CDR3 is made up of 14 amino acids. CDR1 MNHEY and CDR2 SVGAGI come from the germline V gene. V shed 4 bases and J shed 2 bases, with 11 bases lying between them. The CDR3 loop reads CASSSGRLNYGYTF. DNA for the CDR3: TGTGCCAGCAGTTCTGGCAGACTGAACTATGGCTACACCTTC.

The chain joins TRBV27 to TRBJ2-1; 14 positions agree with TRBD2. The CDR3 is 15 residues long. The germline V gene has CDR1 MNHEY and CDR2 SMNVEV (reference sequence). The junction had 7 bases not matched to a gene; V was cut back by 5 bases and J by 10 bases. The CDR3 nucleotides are TGTGCCAGCAGTGAGGGACTAGCGGGAGTCAGGGAGCAGTTCTTC. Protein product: CASSEGLAGVREQFF.

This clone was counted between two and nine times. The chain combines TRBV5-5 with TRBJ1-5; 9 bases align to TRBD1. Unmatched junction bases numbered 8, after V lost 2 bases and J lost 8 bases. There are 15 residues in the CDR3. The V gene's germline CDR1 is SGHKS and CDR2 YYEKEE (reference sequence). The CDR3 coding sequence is TGTGCCAGCAGCTTAAAGGGGACAGGGTATGAGCCCCAGCATTTT. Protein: CASSLKGTGYEPQHF.

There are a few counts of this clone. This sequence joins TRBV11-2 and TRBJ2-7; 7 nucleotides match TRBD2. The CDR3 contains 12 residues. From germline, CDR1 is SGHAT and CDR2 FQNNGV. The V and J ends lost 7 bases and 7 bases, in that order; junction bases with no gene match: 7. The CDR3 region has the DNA TGTGCCAGCACAAATCCCGGGGGGGAGCAGTACTTC. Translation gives CASTNPGGEQYF. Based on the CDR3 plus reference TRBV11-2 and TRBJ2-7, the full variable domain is EAGVAQSPRYKIIEKRQSVAFWCNPISGHATLYWYQQILGQGPKLLIQFQNNGVVDDSQLPKDRFSAERLKGVDSTLKIQPAKLEDSAVYLCASTNPGGEQYFGPGTRLTVT.